This T cell receptor beta chain was documented in a study of untreated major depressive disorder. Study-level results: Compared with controls, depressed patients showed more TRBV05-01 (Vbeta 5.1) usage in CD4+ T cells.

Concerning this clone itself: Its specificity is not known.

CDR1 MDHEN and CDR2 SYDVKM come from the germline V gene. This CDR3 contains 14 residues. The V end lost 3 bases, the J end lost 2 bases, and 10 bases lay between the germline ends. Method: immunoSEQ multiplex PCR; TCRdb's copy keeps in-frame clones and lacks some. The sample carries 25,000 to 30,000 clones, roughly nine tenths recorded once. The sequenced sample consisted of CD4+ T cells from PBMCs. This TCR was sampled from a woman aged 25 to 45 with major depressive disorder. V usage is TRBV28 and J usage is TRBJ1-1; D is possibly TRBD1 (6 bases). The DNA for the CDR3 is TGTGCCAGCAGTTTTTACAGGGACAACACTGAAGCTTTCTTT. Residues: CASSFYRDNTEAFF.